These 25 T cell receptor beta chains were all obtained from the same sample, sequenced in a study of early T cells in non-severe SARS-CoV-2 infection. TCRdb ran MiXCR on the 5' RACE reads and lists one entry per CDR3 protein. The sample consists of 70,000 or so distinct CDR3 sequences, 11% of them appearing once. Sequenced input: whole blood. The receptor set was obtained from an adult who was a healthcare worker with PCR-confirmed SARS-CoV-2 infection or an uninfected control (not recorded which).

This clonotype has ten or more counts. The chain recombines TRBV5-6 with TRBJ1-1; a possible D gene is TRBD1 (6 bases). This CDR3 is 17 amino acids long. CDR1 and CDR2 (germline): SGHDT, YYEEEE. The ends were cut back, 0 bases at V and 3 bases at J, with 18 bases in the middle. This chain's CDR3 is CASSLDATGEAYTEAFF. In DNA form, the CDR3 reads TGTGCCAGCAGCTTGGATGCGACAGGTGAAGCCTACACTGAAGCTTTCTTT.

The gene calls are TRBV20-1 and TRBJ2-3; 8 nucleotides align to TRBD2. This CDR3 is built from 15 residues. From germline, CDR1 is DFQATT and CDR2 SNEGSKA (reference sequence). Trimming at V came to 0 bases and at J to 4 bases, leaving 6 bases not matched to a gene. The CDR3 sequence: CSARDRGGGADTQYF. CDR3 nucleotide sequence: TGCAGTGCTAGAGATCGGGGGGGAGGAGCAGATACGCAGTATTTT.

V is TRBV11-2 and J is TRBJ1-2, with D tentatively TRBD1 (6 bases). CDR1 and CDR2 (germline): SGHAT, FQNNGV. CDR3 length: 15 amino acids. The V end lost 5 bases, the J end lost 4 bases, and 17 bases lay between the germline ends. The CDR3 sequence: CASSEIPGQFYGYTF. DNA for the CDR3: TGTGCCAGCAGCGAGATCCCGGGACAATTCTATGGCTACACCTTC.

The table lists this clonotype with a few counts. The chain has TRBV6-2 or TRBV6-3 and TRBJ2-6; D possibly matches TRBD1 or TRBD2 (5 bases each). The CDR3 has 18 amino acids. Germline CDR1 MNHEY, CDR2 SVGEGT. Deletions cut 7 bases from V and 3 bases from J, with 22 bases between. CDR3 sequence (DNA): TGTGCCAGCAACACAGTCGAGGGACGATCAGGTGGGGCCAACGTCCTGACTTTC. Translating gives CASNTVEGRSGGANVLTF.

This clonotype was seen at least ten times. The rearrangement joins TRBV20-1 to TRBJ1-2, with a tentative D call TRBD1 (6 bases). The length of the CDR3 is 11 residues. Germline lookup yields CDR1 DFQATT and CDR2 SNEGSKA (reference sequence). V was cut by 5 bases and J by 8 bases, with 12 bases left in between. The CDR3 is CSAYRDGGYTF. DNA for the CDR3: TGCAGTGCTTACAGGGACGGGGGCTACACCTTC.

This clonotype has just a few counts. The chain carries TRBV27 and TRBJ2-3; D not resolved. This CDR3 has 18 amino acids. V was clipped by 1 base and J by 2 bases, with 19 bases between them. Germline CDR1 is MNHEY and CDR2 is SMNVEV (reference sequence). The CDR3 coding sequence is TGTGCCAGCAGTTTATACCCCCCAGCCGAGCCATTCACAGATACGCAGTATTTT. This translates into CASSLYPPAEPFTDTQYF.

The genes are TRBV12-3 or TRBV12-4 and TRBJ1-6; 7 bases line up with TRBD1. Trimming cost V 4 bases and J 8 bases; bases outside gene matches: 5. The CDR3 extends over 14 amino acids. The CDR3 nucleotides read TGTGCCAGCAGTTATCTAGACAGGGATTCACCCCTCCACTTT. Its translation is CASSYLDRDSPLHF.

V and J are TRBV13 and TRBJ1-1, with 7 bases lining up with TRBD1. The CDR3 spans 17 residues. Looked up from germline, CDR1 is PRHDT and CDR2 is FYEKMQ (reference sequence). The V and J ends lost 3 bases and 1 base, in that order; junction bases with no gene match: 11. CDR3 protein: CASSFHSEGGPNTEAFF. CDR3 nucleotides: TGTGCCAGCAGCTTCCATTCCGAAGGGGGCCCGAACACTGAAGCTTTCTTT.

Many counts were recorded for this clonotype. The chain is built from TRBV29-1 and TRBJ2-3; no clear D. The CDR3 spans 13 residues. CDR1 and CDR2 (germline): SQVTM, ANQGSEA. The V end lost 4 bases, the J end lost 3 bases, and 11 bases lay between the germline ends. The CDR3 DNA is TGCAGCGTTGCGTACGGAAAAACAGATACGCAGTATTTT. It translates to CSVAYGKTDTQYF.

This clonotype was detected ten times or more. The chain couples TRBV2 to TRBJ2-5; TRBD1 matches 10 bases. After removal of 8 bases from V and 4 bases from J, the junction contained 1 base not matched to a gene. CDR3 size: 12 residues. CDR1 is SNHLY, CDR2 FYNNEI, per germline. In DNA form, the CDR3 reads TGTGCCAGCCGGGACAGGGGAGAGACCCAGTACTTC. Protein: CASRDRGETQYF.

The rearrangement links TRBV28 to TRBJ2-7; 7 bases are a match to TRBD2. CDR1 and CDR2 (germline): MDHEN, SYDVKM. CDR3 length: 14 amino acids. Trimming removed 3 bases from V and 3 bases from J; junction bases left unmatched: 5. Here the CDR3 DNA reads TGTGCCAGCAGTTTTCTAGCGGCGGTCTACGAGCAGTACTTC. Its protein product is CASSFLAAVYEQYF.

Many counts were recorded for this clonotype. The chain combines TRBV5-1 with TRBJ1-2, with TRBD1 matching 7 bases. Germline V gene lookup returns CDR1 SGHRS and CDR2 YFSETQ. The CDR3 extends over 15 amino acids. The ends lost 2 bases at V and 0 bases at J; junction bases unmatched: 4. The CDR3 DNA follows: TGCGCCAGCAGCTTACAGGGGACGGCTAACTATGGCTACACCTTC. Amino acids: CASSLQGTANYGYTF.

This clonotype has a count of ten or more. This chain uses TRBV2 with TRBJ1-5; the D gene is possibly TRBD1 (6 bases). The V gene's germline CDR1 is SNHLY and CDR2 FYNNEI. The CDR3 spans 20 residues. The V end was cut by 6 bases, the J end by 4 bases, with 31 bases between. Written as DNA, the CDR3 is TGTGCCAGCAGCGCTTTAGGGACACATCCCTTGTATGGGAGGAATCAGCCCCAGCATTTT. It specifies CASSALGTHPLYGRNQPQHF.

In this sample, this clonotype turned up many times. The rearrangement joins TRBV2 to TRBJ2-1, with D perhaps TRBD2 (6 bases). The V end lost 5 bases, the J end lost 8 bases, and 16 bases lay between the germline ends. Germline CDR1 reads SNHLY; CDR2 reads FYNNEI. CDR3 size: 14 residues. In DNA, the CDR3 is TGTGCCAGCAGTAAGACGACTAGTTTAGATGAGCAGTTCTTC. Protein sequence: CASSKTTSLDEQFF.

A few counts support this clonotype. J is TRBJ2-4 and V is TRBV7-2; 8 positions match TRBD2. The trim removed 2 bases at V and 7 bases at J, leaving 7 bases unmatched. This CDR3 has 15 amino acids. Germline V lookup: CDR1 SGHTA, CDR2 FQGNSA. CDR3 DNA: TGTGCCAGCAGCTTAACGCGGGGGGTTGGGAACATTCAGTACTTC. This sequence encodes CASSLTRGVGNIQYF.

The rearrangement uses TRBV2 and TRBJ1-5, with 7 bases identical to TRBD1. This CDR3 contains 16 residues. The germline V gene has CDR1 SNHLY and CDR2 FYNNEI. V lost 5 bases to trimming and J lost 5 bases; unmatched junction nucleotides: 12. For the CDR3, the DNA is TGTGCCAGCAGTTTCGTGACAGGGACAGTGGATCAGCCCCAGCATTTT. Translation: CASSFVTGTVDQPQHF.

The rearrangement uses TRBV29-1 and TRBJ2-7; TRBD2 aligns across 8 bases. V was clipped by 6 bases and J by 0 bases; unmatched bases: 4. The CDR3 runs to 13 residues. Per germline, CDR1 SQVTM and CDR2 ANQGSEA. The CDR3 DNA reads TGCAGCGTCGCGGGGGGTAGCTCCTACGAGCAGTACTTC. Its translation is CSVAGGSSYEQYF.

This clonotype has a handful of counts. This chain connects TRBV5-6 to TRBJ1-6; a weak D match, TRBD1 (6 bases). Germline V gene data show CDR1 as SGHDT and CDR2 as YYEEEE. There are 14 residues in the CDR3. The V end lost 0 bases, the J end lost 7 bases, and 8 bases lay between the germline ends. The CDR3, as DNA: TGTGCCAGCAGCTTGGGGACAGTGAATTCACCCCTCCACTTT. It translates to CASSLGTVNSPLHF. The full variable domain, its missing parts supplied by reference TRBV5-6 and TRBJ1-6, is DAGVTQSPTHLIKTRGQQVTLRCSPKSGHDTVSWYQQALGQGPQFIFQYYEEEERQRGNFPDRFSGHQFPNYSSELNVNALLLGDSALYLCASSLGTVNSPLHFGNGTRLTVT.

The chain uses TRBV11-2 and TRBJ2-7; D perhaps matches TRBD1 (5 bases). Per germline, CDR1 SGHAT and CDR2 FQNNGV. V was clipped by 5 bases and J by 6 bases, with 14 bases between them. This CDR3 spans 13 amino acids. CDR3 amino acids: CASSLPDTLEQYF. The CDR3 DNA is TGTGCCAGCAGCCTCCCGGACACCCTCGAGCAGTACTTC.

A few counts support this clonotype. The CDR3 DNA reads as TGCGCCAGCAGCCAGACGCACGGGGTGCCCTATGGCTACACCTTC. Translated, it gives CASSQTHGVPYGYTF. The V gene is TRBV4-3, the J gene TRBJ1-2; D not resolved. CDR3 length equals 15 residues. V was clipped by 3 bases and J by 4 bases, with 15 bases between them. CDR1 is LGHNA, CDR2 YSLEER, per germline.

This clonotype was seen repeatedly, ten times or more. The CDR3, as DNA: TGTGCCAGCAGCCCACAAGGGTCTTCCTACGAGCAGTACTTC. The encoded protein is CASSPQGSSYEQYF. The chain couples TRBV7-2 to TRBJ2-7; D is uncertain. Germline CDR1 reads SGHTA; CDR2 reads FQGNSA. Deletions cut 5 bases from V and 1 base from J, with 12 bases between. This CDR3 spans 14 amino acids. The full variable domain, rest sourced from reference TRBV7-2 and TRBJ2-7, is GAGVSQSPSNKVTEKGKDVELRCDPISGHTALYWYRQSLGQGLEFLIYFQGNSAPDKSGLPSDRFSAERTGGSVSTLTIQRTQQEDSAVYLCASSPQGSSYEQYFGPGTRLTVT.

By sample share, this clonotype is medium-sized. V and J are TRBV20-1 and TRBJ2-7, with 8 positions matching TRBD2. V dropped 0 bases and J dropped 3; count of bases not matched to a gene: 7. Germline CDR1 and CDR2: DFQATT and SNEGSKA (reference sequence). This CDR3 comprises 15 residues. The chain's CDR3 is CSARDQAAGVYEQYF. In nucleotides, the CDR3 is TGCAGTGCTAGAGATCAGGCAGCGGGAGTCTACGAGCAGTACTTC.

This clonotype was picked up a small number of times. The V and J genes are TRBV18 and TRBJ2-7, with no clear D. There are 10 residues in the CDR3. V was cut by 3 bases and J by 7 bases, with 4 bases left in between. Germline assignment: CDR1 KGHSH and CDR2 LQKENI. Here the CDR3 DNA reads TGTGCCAGCTCACCTTGGGAGCAGTACTTC. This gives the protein CASSPWEQYF.

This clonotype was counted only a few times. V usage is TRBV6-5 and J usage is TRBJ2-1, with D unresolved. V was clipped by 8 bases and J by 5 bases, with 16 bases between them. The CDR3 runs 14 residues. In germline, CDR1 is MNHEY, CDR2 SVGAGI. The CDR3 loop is CASSIVANDNEQFF. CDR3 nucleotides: TGTGCCAGCTCCATAGTCGCGAACGACAATGAGCAGTTCTTC.

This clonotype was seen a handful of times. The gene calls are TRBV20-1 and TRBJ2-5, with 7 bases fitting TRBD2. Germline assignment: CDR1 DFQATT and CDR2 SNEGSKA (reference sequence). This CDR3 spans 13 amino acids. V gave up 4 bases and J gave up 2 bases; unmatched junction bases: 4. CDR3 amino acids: CSAKTSAQETQYF. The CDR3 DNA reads TGCAGTGCTAAAACTAGCGCACAAGAGACCCAGTACTTC.